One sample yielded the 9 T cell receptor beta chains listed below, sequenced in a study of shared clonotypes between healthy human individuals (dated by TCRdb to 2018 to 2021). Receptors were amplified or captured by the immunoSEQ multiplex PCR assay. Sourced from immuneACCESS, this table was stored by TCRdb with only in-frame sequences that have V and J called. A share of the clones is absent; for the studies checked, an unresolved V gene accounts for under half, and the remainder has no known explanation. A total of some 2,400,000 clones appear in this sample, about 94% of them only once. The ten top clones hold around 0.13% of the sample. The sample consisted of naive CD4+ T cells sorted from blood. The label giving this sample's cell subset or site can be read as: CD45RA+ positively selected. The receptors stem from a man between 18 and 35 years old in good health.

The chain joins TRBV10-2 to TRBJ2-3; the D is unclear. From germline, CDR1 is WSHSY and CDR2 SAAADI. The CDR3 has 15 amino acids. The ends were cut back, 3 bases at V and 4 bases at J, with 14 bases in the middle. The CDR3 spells CASSDGFIGADTQYF. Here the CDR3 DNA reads TGCGCCAGCAGTGATGGTTTTATTGGGGCAGATACGCAGTATTTT.

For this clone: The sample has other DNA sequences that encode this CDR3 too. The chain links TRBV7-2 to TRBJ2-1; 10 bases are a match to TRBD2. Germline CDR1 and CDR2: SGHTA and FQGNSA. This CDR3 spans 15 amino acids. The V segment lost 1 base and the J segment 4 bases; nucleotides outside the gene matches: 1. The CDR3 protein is CASSLEAGGYNEQFF. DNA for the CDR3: TGTGCCAGCAGCTTAGAAGCGGGAGGGTACAATGAGCAGTTCTTC.

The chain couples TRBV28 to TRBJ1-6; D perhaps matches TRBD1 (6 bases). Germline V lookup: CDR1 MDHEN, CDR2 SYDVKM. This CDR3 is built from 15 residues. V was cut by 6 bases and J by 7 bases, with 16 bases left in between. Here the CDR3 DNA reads TGTGCCAGCAGCACCGTAGACAGGAACAATTCACCCCTCCACTTT. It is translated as CASSTVDRNNSPLHF.

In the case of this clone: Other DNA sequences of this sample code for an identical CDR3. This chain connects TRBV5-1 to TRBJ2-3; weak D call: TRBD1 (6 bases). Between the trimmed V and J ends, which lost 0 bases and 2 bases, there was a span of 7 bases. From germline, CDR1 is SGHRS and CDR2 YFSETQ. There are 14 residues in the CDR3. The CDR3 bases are TGCGCCAGCAGCTTGGGGGGGCCCACAGATACGCAGTATTTT. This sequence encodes CASSLGGPTDTQYF.

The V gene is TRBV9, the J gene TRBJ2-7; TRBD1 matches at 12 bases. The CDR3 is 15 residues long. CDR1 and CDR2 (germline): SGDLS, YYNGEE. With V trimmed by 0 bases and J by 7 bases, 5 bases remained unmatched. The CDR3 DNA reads TGTGCCAGCAGCGTAGGGGGACAGGGGGCTGGTGAGCAGTACTTC. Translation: CASSVGGQGAGEQYF.

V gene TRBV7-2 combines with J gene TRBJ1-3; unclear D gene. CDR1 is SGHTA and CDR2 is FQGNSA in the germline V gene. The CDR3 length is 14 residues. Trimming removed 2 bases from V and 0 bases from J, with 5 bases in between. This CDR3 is CASSLYGSGNTIYF. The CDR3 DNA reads TGTGCCAGCAGCTTATACGGCTCTGGAAACACCATATATTTT. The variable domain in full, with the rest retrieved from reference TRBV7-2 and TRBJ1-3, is GAGVSQSPSNKVTEKGKDVELRCDPISGHTALYWYRQSLGQGLEFLIYFQGNSAPDKSGLPSDRFSAERTGGSVSTLTIQRTQQEDSAVYLCASSLYGSGNTIYFGEGSWLTVV.

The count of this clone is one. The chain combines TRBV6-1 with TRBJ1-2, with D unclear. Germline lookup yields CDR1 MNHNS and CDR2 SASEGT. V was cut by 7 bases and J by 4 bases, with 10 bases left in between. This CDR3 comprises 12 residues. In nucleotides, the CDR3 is TGTGCCAGCAATGGAGGGTCCTATGGCTACACCTTC. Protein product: CASNGGSYGYTF.

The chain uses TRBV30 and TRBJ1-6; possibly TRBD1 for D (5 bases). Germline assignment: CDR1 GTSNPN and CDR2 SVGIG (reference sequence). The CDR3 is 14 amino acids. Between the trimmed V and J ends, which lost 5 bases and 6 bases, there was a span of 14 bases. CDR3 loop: CAWSRDFINSPLHF. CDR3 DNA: TGTGCCTGGTCCCGGGACTTTATTAATTCACCCCTCCACTTT. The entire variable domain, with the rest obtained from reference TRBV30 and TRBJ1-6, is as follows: SQTIHQWPATLVQPVGSPLSLECTVEGTSNPNLYWYRQAAGRGLQLLFYSVGIGQISSEVPQNLSASRPQDRQFILSSKKLLLSDSGFYLCAWSRDFINSPLHFGNGTRLTVT.

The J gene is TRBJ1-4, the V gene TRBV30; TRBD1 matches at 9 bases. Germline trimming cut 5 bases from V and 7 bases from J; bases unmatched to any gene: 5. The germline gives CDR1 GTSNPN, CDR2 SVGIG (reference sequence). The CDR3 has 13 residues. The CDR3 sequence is CAWGQGSSEKLFF. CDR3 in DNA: TGTGCCTGGGGACAGGGGAGTAGTGAAAAACTGTTTTTT. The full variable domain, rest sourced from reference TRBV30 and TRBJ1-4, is SQTIHQWPATLVQPVGSPLSLECTVEGTSNPNLYWYRQAAGRGLQLLFYSVGIGQISSEVPQNLSASRPQDRQFILSSKKLLLSDSGFYLCAWGQGSSEKLFFGSGTQLSVL.